This TCR beta chain was captured in a study of blood T cell repertoires in COVID-19. The wider study: The United States, Italy and Spain provided the acute and convalescent COVID-19 samples.

From germline, CDR1 is DFQATT and CDR2 SNEGSKA (reference sequence). Trimming took 2 bases from V and 10 from J, leaving 9 bases between them. The CDR3 is 11 amino acids. As originally analysed: Nucleated cell number was recorded as an estimate derived from reference gene primer amplification. Generated by immunoSEQ multiplex PCR, the TCRdb table keeps only in-frame clones and is missing some. V and J calls and clone size come straight from that table; D and trimming were deduced from the DNA. The sample has 200,000 or so clones; roughly 85% are singletons. The TCR sequence derives from a middle-aged woman with acute COVID-19. The V gene is TRBV20-1, the J gene TRBJ2-1; no reliable D call. Sequencing used PBMCs or T cells enriched from blood (not recorded which). The CDR3 coding sequence is TGCAGTGCTAGACCCCAGGTCGAGCAGTTCTTC. It yields the protein CSARPQVEQFF.